This record covers a single TCR beta chain. Antigen unknown. This sample is drawn from a study of CD8+CD57+ T cells in acquired aplastic anemia. The wider study: Each DNA sample taken from sorted CD4+ and CD8+ cells came to 3 to 3.5 ug on average. Average CD4+ read depth in healthy donors was about 10.8 million reads.

With V trimmed by 3 bases and J by 14 bases, 13 bases remained unmatched. This CDR3 comprises 15 residues. Germline V gene data show CDR1 as SGDLS and CDR2 as YYNGEE. Study results and limitations: The study identified twenty-nine CD8+ CDR3 sequences shared by patients and controls.

Profiles of TCR beta VDJ and CDR3 were generated from a genomic DNA template. TCRdb re-called the reads with MiXCR, one entry per CDR3 protein. The repertoire holds around 190,000 distinct CDR3 sequences, with around 59% as singletons. Sequenced material: sorted CD4+, CD8+, or CD8+CD57+ T cells (not recorded which) from PBMCs. The chain carries TRBV9 and TRBJ1-6, with TRBD1 identical over 8 bases. The receptor was derived from a human donor in good health, serving as a control. The chain's CDR3 is CASSGTIGTGQSLHF. CDR3 DNA sequence: TGTGCCAGCAGCGGGACCATTGGGACAGGTCAGTCCCTCCACTTT.